This section outlines one T cell receptor (beta chain) sequence together with its context. Some clones are missing from TCRdb's copy, which holds only in-frame ones; the method was immunoSEQ multiplex PCR. The table includes 1,700 or so clones, approximately 77% detected once. The trim removed 4 bases at V and 6 bases at J, leaving 1 base unmatched. This CDR3 comprises 14 residues. Germline V gives CDR1 SGHVS, CDR2 FNYEAQ. This sample was included in a study of immune cell composition in non-small cell lung cancer. The gene calls are TRBV7-6 and TRBJ1-4; 11 bases match TRBD1. The clonotype originates from a human donor with non-small cell lung cancer. Sequencing was carried out using lung tumor tissue. The CDR3 DNA follows: TGTGCCAGCAGCTCGGGACAGGGGGATGAAAAACTGTTTTTT. This codes for CASSSGQGDEKLFF.